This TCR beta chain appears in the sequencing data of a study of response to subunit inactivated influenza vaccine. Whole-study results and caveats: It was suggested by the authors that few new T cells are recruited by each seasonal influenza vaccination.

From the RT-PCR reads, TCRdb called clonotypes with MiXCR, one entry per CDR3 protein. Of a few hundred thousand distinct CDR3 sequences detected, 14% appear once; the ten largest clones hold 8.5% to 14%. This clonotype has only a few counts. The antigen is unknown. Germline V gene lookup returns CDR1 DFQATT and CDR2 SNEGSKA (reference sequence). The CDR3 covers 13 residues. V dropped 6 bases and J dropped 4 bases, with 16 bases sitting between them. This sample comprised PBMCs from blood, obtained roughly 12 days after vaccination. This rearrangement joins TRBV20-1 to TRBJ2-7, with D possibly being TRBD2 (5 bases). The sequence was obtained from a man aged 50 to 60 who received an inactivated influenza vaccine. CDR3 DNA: TGCAGTGCGGGAGCGGTCGGGTTATACGAGCAGTACTTC. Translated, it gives CSAGAVGLYEQYF.